This TCR beta chain came from a study of OX40 agonist ivuxolimab in advanced cancers. In the study overall: Cancers in dose escalation were hepatocellular, melanoma, renal cell and head and neck. Those enrolled were approximately 87% male, with a mean age of roughly 60 years and ages from 23 to 79.

A remark on this clone: Its specificity is unknown.

Data came from immunoSEQ multiplex PCR; TCRdb stores just in-frame clones and leaves some out. The sample lists about 69,000 clones, over 65% occurring once. Systemic immunosuppression or autoimmune disease history was grounds to exclude patients. V shed 3 bases and J shed 0 bases, with 9 bases lying between them. Per germline, CDR1 LNHDA and CDR2 SQIVND (reference sequence). The CDR3 covers 15 residues. Study observations and caveats: Expanded clones were, on average, more numerous among CD8+ T cells than CD4+.

The sequences come from CD4+ or CD8+ T cells sorted from blood, collected in a trial of the OX40 agonist ivuxolimab. The receptor comes from an adult with an advanced solid tumor such as melanoma, head and neck, liver or kidney cancer. V is TRBV19 and J is TRBJ1-5, with D unclear. The CDR3 DNA reads as TGTGCCAGTAGTATTGGGCAGTTTAGCAATCAGCCCCAGCATTTT. It translates to CASSIGQFSNQPQHF.